These 16 T cell receptor beta chains share one sample of origin, sequenced in a study of blood T cell repertoires in COVID-19. The method was immunoSEQ multiplex PCR; TCRdb's version includes in-frame clones alone and lacks a portion of them. Of a few hundred thousand clones listed, around 90% were seen once; the top ten hold about 2.9%. Sequencing used PBMCs or T cells enriched from blood (not recorded which). All receptors come from a woman aged 40-49 years who had been exposed to COVID-19.

J is TRBJ2-5 and V is TRBV3-1 (or the pseudogene TRBV3-2); perhaps TRBD1 as D (5 bases). This CDR3 spans 15 amino acids. V was cut by 0 bases and J by 7 bases, with 15 bases left in between. The germline CDR1 and CDR2 sequences are LGHDT and YNNKEL (reference sequence). The CDR3 DNA follows: TGTGCCAGCAGCCAAGATTGGGGCCCCACCGGGACCCAGTACTTC. Protein sequence: CASSQDWGPTGTQYF.

This chain joins TRBV18 and TRBJ1-3; D is ambiguous. Germline CDR1 KGHSH, CDR2 LQKENI. Trimming pared 6 bases from V and 0 bases from J, leaving 15 bases between. CDR3 length: 16 residues. The CDR3 sequence: CASSDQEGNSGNTIYF. The CDR3 DNA is TGTGCCAGCTCCGACCAAGAGGGTAACTCTGGAAACACCATATATTTT.

This chain connects TRBV19 to TRBJ1-2; D is undetermined. The CDR3 has 14 residues. From germline, CDR1 is LNHDA and CDR2 SQIVND (reference sequence). V was cut by 1 base and J by 7 bases, with 13 bases left in between. CDR3 loop: CASSIGGIVPGYTF. The CDR3 bases are TGTGCCAGTAGTATAGGAGGGATCGTTCCTGGCTACACCTTC.

This chain connects TRBV3-1 (or the pseudogene TRBV3-2) to TRBJ2-7, with 8 bases identical to TRBD2. CDR1 is LGHDT and CDR2 is YNNKEL in the germline V gene (reference sequence). J lost 4 bases, V lost 4 bases, and 9 bases had no gene match. The CDR3 totals 15 residues. The DNA for the CDR3 is TGTGCCAGCAGCCCCCCTGGGCGGGAGGTGTACGAGCAGTACGTC. It is translated as CASSPPGREVYEQYV.

Only a few counts were recorded for this clone. The V call is TRBV28, the J call TRBJ1-2, with D maybe TRBD1 (6 bases). The ends were cut back, 6 bases at V and 0 bases at J, with 14 bases in the middle. CDR3 length: 15 residues. CDR1 and CDR2 (germline): MDHEN, SYDVKM. The CDR3 protein is CASSEQGPTNYGYTF. The DNA for the CDR3 is TGTGCCAGCAGCGAACAGGGCCCTACTAACTATGGCTACACCTTC.

This clone was observed once. The V call is TRBV25-1, the J call TRBJ2-1; D remains unclear. V shed 2 bases and J shed 9 bases, with 8 bases lying between them. The CDR3 runs 12 residues. Germline V CDR1 and CDR2: MGHDK, SYGVNS. The CDR3 here is CASSEGAIEQFF. The CDR3 DNA sequence: TGTGCCAGCAGTGAAGGAGCCATTGAGCAGTTCTTC.

The rearrangement joins TRBV7-3 to TRBJ2-2; 10 bases agree with TRBD1. The junction had 3 bases not matched to a gene; V was cut back by 1 base and J by 4 bases. Per germline, CDR1 SGHTA and CDR2 FQGTGA. The CDR3 has 16 residues. As DNA, the CDR3 is TGTGCCAGCAGCTTAATTGGGACAGGGGCCACCGGGGAGCTGTTTTTT. Translation: CASSLIGTGATGELFF.

J is TRBJ2-7 and V is TRBV7-2; maybe TRBD1 (5 bases). Germline assignment: CDR1 SGHTA and CDR2 FQGNSA. Trimming took off 5 bases at V and 3 bases at J, with 11 bases between the two ends. The CDR3 covers 13 residues. In DNA form, the CDR3 reads TGTGCCAGCAGCCTTGGACACAACTACGAGCAGTACTTC. Translation gives CASSLGHNYEQYF.

The chain links TRBV2 to TRBJ2-7, with 9 bases lining up with TRBD1. The ends lost 1 base at V and 4 bases at J; junction bases unmatched: 5. The CDR3 contains 15 residues. Germline V gene sequence: CDR1 SNHLY, CDR2 FYNNEI. CDR3 DNA: TGTGCCAGCAGTGAAGTAGGGACAGGGAAGTACGAGCAGTACTTC. Translated: CASSEVGTGKYEQYF.

V and J are TRBV12-3 or TRBV12-4 and TRBJ1-2; no clear D gene. V lost 0 bases and J 6 bases, leaving 2 bases between the germline ends. The length of the CDR3 is 11 residues. The CDR3 nucleotides read TGTGCCAGCAGTTTAGCCGATGGCTACACCTTC. This sequence encodes CASSLADGYTF.

The gene calls are TRBV4-1 and TRBJ2-1; D call uncertain. The CDR3 consists of 14 residues. Germline CDR1 and CDR2: MGHRA and YSYEKL. The V gene lost 0 bases and the J gene lost 4 bases, with 7 bases spanning the gap. In nucleotides, the CDR3 is TGCGCCAGCAGCCAAGATCGACAATACAATGAGCAGTTCTTC. Translating gives CASSQDRQYNEQFF.

The chain combines TRBV21-1 with TRBJ2-7; the D call TRBD1 from the table was never checked on the DNA. TRBV21-1 is reported as a pseudogene. The CDR3 is 17 amino acids. CDR3 DNA: TGTGCCAGCAGCAAACCGGGACAGGTTCTTCCCTCCTACGAGCAGTACGTC. It encodes CASSKPGQVLPSYEQYV.

The V call is TRBV7-3, the J call TRBJ2-1, with TRBD1 identical over 9 bases. CDR1 SGHTA and CDR2 FQGTGA come from the germline V gene. V dropped 2 bases and J dropped 7; count of bases not matched to a gene: 9. This CDR3 spans 16 amino acids. CDR3 coding DNA: TGTGCCAGCAGCTTAGCCCCAGGGACAGGGAGAAATGAGCAGTTCTTC. As protein: CASSLAPGTGRNEQFF.

This clone showed up just once. V is TRBV21-1 and J is TRBJ1-1. TRBV21-1 is flagged as a pseudogene. CDR3 length equals 16 residues. The CDR3 here is CASSKGGSKMNTEAFF. The CDR3 DNA is TGTGCCAGCAGCAAGGGAGGCAGCAAGATGAACACTGAAGCTTTCTTT.

The chain has TRBV4-2 and TRBJ1-1; 8 bases line up with TRBD1. Trimming took 4 bases from V and 10 from J; bases not matched to a gene: 8. Germline loops: CDR1 LGHNA, CDR2 YNFKEQ. The CDR3 is 13 residues long. The CDR3: CASSLDRTGGAFF. CDR3 in DNA: TGTGCCAGCAGCCTCGACCGAACAGGGGGAGCTTTCTTT.

This sequence joins TRBV28 and TRBJ2-4, with D hard to call. This CDR3 has 12 amino acids. Germline V gene data show CDR1 as MDHEN and CDR2 as SYDVKM. V shed 3 bases and J shed 7 bases, with 7 bases lying between them. The CDR3 here is CASSLGFNIQYF. The CDR3 DNA sequence: TGTGCCAGCAGTTTGGGCTTTAACATTCAGTACTTC.